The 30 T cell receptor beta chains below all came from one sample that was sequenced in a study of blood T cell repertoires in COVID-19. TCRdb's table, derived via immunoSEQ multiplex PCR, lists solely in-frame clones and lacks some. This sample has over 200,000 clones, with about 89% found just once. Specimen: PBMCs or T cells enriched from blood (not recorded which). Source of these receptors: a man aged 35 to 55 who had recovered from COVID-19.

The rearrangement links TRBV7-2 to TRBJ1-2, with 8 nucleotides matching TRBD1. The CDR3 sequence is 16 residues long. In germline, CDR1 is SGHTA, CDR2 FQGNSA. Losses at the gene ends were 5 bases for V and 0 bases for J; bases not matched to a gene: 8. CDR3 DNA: TGTGCCAGCAGCCCTGACAGGGGTCCCACTAACTATGGCTACACCTTC. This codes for CASSPDRGPTNYGYTF.

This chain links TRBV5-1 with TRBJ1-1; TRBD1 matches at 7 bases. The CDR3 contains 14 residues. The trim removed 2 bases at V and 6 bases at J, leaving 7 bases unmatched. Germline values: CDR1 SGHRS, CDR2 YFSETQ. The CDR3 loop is CASSFDRVGSEAFF. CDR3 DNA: TGCGCCAGCAGCTTCGACAGGGTGGGGTCTGAAGCTTTCTTT.

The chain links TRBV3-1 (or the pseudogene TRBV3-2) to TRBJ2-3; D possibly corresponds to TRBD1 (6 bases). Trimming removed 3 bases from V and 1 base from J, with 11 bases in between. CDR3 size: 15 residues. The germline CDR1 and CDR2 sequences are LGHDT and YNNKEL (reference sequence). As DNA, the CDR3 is TGTGCCAGCAGCCAGAGGGCAGGGGGCACAGATACGCAGTATTTT. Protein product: CASSQRAGGTDTQYF.

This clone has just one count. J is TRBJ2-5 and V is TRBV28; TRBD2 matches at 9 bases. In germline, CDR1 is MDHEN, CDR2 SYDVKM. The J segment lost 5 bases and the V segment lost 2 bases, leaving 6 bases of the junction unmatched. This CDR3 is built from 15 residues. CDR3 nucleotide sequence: TGTGCCAGCAGTTTACGTCTAGCGGGGAGGGAGACCCAGTACTTC. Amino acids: CASSLRLAGRETQYF.

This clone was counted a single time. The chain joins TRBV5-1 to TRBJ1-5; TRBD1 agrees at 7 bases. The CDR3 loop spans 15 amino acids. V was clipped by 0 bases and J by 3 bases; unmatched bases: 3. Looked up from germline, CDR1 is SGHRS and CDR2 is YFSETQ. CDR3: CASSLEGQLNQPQHF. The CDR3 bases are TGCGCCAGCAGCTTGGAGGGACAGCTCAATCAGCCCCAGCATTTT. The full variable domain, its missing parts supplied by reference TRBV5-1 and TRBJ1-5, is KAGVTQTPRYLIKTRGQQVTLSCSPISGHRSVSWYQQTPGQGLQFLFEYFSETQRNKGNFPGRFSGRQFSNSRSEMNVSTLELGDSALYLCASSLEGQLNQPQHFGDGTRLSIL.

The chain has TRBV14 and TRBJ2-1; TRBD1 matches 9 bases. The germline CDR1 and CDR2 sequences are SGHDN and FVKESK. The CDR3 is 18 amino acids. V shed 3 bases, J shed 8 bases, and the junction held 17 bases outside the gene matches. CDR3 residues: CASSQGTRLDRGAYEQFF. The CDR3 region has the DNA TGTGCCAGCAGCCAGGGAACCCGTCTGGACAGGGGCGCTTATGAGCAGTTCTTC.

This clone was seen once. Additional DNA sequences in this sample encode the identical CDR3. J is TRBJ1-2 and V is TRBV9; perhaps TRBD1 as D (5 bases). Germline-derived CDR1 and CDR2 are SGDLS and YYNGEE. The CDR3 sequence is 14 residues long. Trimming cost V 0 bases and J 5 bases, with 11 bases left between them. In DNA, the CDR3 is TGTGCCAGCAGCGTAGTAGGGCAGGGATATGGCTACACCTTC. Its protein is CASSVVGQGYGYTF.

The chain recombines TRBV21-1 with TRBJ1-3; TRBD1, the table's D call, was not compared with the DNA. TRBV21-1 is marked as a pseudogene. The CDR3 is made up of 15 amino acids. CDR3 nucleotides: TGTGCCAGCACTTTCGGACAGGGCAAAGGAAACACCATATATTTT. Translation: CASTFGQGKGNTIYF.

The CDR3 reads CASSLLPGMNTEAFF. The DNA for the CDR3 is TGTGCCAGCAGCTTATTGCCAGGGATGAACACTGAAGCTTTCTTT. The chain is built from TRBV13 and TRBJ1-1, with D possibly TRBD1 on 5 matching bases. Looked up from germline, CDR1 is PRHDT and CDR2 is FYEKMQ (reference sequence). Trimming took 2 bases from V and 0 from J, leaving 10 bases between them. CDR3 length: 15 amino acids.

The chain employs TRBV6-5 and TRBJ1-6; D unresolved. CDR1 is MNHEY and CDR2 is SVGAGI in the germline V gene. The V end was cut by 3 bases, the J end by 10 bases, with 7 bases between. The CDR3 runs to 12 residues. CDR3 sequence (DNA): TGTGCCAGCAGTTATCGGGGATCACCCCTCCACTTT. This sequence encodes CASSYRGSPLHF.

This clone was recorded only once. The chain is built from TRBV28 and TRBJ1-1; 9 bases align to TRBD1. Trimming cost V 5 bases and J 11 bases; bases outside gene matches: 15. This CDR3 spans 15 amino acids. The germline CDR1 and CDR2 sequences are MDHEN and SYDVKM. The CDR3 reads CASSPAGQGLVGAFF. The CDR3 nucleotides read TGTGCCAGCAGTCCGGCGGGACAGGGACTCGTAGGTGCTTTCTTT.

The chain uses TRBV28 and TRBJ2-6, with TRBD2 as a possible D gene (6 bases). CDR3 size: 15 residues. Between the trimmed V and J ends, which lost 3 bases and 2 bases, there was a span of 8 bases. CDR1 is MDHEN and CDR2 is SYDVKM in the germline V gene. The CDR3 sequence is CASSFSGAGANVLTF. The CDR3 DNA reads TGTGCCAGCAGTTTTTCGGGGGCTGGGGCCAACGTCCTGACTTTC.

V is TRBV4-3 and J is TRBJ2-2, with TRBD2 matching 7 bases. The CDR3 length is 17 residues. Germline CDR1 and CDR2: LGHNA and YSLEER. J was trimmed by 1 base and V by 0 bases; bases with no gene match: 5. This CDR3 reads CASSQERGYVNTGELFF. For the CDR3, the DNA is TGCGCCAGCAGCCAAGAGCGGGGGTACGTGAACACCGGGGAGCTGTTTTTT.

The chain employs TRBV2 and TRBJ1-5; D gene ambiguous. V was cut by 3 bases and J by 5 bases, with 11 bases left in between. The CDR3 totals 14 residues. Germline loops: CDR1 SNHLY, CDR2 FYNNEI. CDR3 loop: CASSDTGFYQPQHF. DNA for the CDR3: TGTGCCAGCAGTGATACGGGGTTCTATCAGCCCCAGCATTTT.

Written as DNA, the CDR3 is TGTGCCAGCAGCAGTCCCGGGACTAGCACCGGGGAGCTGTTTTTT. Protein: CASSSPGTSTGELFF. The gene calls are TRBV5-6 and TRBJ2-2, with TRBD2 matching 8 bases. The germline V gene encodes CDR1 SGHDT and CDR2 YYEEEE. Trimming at V came to 4 bases and at J to 4 bases, leaving 6 bases not matched to a gene. The CDR3 totals 15 residues.

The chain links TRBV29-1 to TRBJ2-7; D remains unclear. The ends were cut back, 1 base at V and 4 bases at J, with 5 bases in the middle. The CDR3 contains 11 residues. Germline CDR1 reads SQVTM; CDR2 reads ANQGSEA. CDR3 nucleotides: TGCAGCGTTGAAGCCCAATACGAGCAGTACTTC. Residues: CSVEAQYEQYF.

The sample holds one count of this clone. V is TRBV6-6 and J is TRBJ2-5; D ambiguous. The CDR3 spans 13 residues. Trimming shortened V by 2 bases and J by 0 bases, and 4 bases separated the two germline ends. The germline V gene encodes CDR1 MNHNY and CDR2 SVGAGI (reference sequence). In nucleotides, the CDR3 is TGTGCCAGCAGTTACCGGGACCAAGAGACCCAGTACTTC. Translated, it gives CASSYRDQETQYF.

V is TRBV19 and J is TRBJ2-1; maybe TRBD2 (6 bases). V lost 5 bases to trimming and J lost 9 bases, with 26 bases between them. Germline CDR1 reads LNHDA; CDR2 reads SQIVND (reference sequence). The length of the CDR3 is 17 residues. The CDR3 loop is CASSPLGWEVGSGEQFF. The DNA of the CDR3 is TGTGCCAGTAGTCCTCTAGGGTGGGAGGTTGGTAGTGGTGAGCAGTTCTTC.

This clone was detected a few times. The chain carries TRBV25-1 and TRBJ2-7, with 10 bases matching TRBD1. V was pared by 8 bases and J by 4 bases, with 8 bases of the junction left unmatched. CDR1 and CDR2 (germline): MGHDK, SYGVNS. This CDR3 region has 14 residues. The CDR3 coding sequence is TGTGCCAGCGCGACGGGACAGGGGCTGTACGAGCAGTACTTC. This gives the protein CASATGQGLYEQYF.

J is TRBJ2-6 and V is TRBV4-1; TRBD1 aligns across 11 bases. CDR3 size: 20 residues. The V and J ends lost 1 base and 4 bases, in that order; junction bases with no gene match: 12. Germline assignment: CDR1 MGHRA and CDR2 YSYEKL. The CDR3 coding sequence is TGCGCCAGCAGCCAAGGAGTTTGGGGACAGGGGGGTTCAGGGGCCAACGTCCTGACTTTC. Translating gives CASSQGVWGQGGSGANVLTF.

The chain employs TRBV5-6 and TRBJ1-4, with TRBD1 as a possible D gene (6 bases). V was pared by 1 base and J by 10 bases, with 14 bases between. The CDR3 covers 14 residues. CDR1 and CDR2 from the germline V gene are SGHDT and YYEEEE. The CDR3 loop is CASSLRTEKGKLFF. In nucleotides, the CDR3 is TGTGCCAGCAGCTTGAGGACAGAGAAGGGAAAACTGTTTTTT.

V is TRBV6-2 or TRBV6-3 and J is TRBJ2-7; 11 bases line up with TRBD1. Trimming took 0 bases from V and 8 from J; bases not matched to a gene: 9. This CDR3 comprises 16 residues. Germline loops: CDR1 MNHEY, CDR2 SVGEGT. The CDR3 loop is CASSYSPGQGVVKQYF. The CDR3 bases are TGTGCCAGCAGTTACTCCCCGGGACAGGGGGTAGTCAAGCAGTACTTC.

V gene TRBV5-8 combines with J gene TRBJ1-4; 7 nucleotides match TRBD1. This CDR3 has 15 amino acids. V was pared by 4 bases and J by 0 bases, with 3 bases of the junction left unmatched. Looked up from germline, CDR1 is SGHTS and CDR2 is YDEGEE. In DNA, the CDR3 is TGTGCCAGCAGCACGGGACAGCCAACTAATGAAAAACTGTTTTTT. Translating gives CASSTGQPTNEKLFF.

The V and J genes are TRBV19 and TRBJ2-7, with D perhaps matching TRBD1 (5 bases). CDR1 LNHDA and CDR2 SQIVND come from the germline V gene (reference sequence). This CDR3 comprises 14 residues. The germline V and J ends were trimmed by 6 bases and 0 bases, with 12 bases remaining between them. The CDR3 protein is CASRTSTGSYEQYF. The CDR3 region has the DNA TGTGCCAGTAGAACAAGCACAGGCTCCTACGAGCAGTACTTC.

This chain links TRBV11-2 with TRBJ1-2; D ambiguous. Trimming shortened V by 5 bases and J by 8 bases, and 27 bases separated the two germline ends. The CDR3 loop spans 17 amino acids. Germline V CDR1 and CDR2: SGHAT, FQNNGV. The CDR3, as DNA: TGTGCCAGCAGCCCTATCCGGGGTATAGGGAACCCTCAAGGCTACACCTTC. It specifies CASSPIRGIGNPQGYTF.

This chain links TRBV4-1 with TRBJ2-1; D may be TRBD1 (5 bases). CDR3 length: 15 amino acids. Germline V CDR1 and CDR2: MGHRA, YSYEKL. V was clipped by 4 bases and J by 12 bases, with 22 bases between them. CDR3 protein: CASSPPARGGFGQFF. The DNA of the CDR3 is TGCGCCAGCAGCCCCCCGGCTAGGGGTGGGTTTGGGCAGTTCTTC.

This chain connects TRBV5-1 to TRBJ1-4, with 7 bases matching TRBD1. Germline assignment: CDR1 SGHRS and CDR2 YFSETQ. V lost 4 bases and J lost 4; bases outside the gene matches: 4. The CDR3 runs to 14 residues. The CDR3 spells CASSPDRDNEKLFF. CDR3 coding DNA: TGCGCCAGCAGCCCCGACAGGGATAATGAAAAACTGTTTTTT. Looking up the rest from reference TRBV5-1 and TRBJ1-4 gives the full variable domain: KAGVTQTPRYLIKTRGQQVTLSCSPISGHRSVSWYQQTPGQGLQFLFEYFSETQRNKGNFPGRFSGRQFSNSRSEMNVSTLELGDSALYLCASSPDRDNEKLFFGSGTQLSVL.

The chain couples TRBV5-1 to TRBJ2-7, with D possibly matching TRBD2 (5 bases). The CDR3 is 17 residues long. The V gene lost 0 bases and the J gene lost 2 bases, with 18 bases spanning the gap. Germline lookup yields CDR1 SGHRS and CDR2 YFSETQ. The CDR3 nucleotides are TGCGCCAGCAGCTTGGAGAATCGGCGGGCCAGCACCTACGAGCAGTACTTC. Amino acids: CASSLENRRASTYEQYF.

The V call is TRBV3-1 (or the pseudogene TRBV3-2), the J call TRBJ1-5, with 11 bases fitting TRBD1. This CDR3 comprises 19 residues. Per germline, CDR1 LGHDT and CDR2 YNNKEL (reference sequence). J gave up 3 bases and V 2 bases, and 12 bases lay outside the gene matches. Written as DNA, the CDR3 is TGTGCCAGCAGCCAACACCGGGACAGGGGGAAGTCGTACAATCAGCCCCAGCATTTT. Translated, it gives CASSQHRDRGKSYNQPQHF.

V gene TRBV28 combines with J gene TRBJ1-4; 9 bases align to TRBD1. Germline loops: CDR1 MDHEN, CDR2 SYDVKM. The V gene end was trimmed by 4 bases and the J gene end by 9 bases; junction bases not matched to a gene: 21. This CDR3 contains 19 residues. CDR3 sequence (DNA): TGTGCCAGCAGTTCTCCATGGGACAGGGCCCGGACAGGGGCTAAAAAACTGTTTTTT. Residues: CASSSPWDRARTGAKKLFF.